This is a list of T cell receptor beta chains from one sample in a study of CD8 T cells in ankylosing spondylitis. MiXCR was run by TCRdb on the 5' RACE reads, yielding one entry per CDR3 protein. The sample consists of some 840,000 distinct CDR3 sequences, 12% of them appearing once. Sequences were obtained from blood, either unsorted or a sorted T cell fraction (not recorded which). These receptor sequences come from a male donor with ankylosing spondylitis. CDR3s leave out the opening cysteine and the closing phenylalanine or tryptophan.

v_call	j_call	cdr3_aa
TRBV7-8	TRBJ2-7	ASSLAFPQQQQY
TRBV29-1	TRBJ2-2	SVVVKNTGELF
TRBV12-3/TRBV12-4	TRBJ2-5	ASRRTVQETQY
TRBV30	TRBJ1-1	AWSKALDTEAF
TRBV20-1	TRBJ1-2	SANPYYYGYT
TRBV12-3/TRBV12-4	TRBJ2-1	ASSLVSGRRGEQF
TRBV7-2	TRBJ1-6	ASSRQGLTDSPLH
TRBV20-1	TRBJ2-3	SAKNSGSASDTQY
TRBV11-2	TRBJ2-2	ASSFAYNTGELF
TRBV27	TRBJ1-2	ASSPGLTPNYGYT
TRBV6-1	TRBJ2-1	ASRGQGRNEQF
TRBV25-1	TRBJ1-1	ASSAAGNTEAF
TRBV7-2	TRBJ2-7	ASSIRDTYYEQY
TRBV20-1	TRBJ1-2	SALRAGRQGLNGYT
TRBV20-1	TRBJ2-1	SARGPGDREQF
TRBV7-3	TRBJ2-5	ASSMGQGETQY
TRBV20-1	TRBJ1-1	SASIDPNTEAF
TRBV6-5	TRBJ2-3	ASSYQGGIPDTQY
TRBV20-1	TRBJ2-7	SASSDTQSYEQY
TRBV10-3	TRBJ2-5	AISYSTLGETQY
TRBV7-2	TRBJ1-1	ASSPQGAEAF
TRBV6-5	TRBJ2-7	ASSYDPFSYEQY
TRBV25-1	TRBJ2-1	ASSDSYNEQF
TRBV28	TRBJ2-7	ASSSPGQSSYEQY
TRBV28	TRBJ1-2	ASSRGGYT